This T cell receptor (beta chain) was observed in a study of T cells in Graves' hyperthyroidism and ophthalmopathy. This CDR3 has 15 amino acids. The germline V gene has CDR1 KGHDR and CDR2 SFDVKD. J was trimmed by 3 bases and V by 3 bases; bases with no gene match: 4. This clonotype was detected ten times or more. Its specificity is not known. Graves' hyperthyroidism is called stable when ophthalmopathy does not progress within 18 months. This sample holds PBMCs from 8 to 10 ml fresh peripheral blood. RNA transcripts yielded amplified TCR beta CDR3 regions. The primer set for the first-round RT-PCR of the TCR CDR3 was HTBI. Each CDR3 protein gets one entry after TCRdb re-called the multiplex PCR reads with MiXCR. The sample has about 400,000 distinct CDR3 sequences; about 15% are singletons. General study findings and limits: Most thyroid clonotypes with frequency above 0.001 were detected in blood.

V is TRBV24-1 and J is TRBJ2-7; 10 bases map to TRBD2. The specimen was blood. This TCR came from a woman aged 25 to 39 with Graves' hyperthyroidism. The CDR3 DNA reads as TGTGCCACCAGTGATCCTAGCGGGAGTTACTACGAGCAGTACTTC. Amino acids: CATSDPSGSYYEQYF.